The present T cell receptor beta chain was sequenced within a study of neoadjuvant anti-PD-1 for oral cavity cancer. Study-wide background: Patients mostly received three to four biweekly nivolumab doses at 3 mg/kg before surgery. Around day 43, patients without progression received a fourth nivolumab dose before surgery.

This CDR3 has 15 amino acids. V was pared by 1 base and J by 4 bases, with 6 bases of the junction left unmatched. Per the germline V gene, CDR1 is MGHRA and CDR2 is YSYEKL. The time point here: after neoadjuvant nivolumab, at surgical resection. Stage II-IVA oral cavity squamous cell carcinoma was new and untreated by systemic or radiation therapy. The study's findings and limits: After neoadjuvant nivolumab, PBMC T cell clonality was significantly higher in non-responders than responders.

The data were produced by immunoSEQ multiplex PCR, yet TCRdb's version contains in-frame clones alone and is incomplete. The sample holds under 15,000 clones; 60% to 75% are singletons and the top ten take around 2.7%. The sample holds a few counts of this clone. Its antigen is still unknown. The gene calls are TRBV4-1 and TRBJ2-7; TRBD1 matches at 8 bases. The source is a person aged 35-80 years with oral cavity squamous cell carcinoma. Specimen: PBMCs, collected after nivolumab (anti-PD-1) treatment. The CDR3 DNA follows: TGCGCCAGCAGCCAAGGATCCAGGGGGCTTTACGAGCAGTACTTC. Translation gives CASSQGSRGLYEQYF.